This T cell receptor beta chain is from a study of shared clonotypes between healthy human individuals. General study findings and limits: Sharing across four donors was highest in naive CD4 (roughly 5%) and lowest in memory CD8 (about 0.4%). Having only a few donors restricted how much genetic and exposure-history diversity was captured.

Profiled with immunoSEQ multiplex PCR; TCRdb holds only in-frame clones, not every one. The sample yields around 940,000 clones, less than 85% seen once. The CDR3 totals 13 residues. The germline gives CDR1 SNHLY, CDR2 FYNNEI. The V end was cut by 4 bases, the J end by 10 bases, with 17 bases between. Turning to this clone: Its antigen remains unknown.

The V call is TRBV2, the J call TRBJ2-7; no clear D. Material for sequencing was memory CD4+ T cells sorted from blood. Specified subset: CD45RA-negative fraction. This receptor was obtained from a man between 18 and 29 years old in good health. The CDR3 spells CASSASPANGQYF. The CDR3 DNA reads TGTGCCAGCAGTGCTAGTCCGGCTAACGGACAGTACTTC.